The clone carrying this TCR beta chain came up once. Germline assignment: CDR1 SGDLS and CDR2 YYNGEE. There are 15 residues in the CDR3. The V gene lost 0 bases and the J gene lost 5 bases, with 14 bases spanning the gap. The source of the sample is a study of PD-1 blockade in classical Hodgkin lymphoma. Brentuximab vedotin exposure varied, and every patient relapsed after autologous stem cell transplantation. Some clones are missing from TCRdb's copy, which holds only in-frame ones; the method was immunoSEQ multiplex PCR. The repertoire includes about 28,000 clones, about 81% of them detected once, and about 32% sits in the top ten.

The origin of this receptor is a human donor with classical Hodgkin lymphoma. The source material was peripheral blood mononuclear cells (PBMCs), sampled before the second cycle of nivolumab. This sequence joins TRBV9 and TRBJ2-5; the D gene is possibly TRBD2 (6 bases). The CDR3 bases are TGTGCCAGCAGCGTAGGATCCACGGGGGTGGAGACCCAGTACTTC. This gives the protein CASSVGSTGVETQYF.